This T cell receptor (beta chain) was profiled in a study of control samples from healthy donors and cancer patients. Profiling relied on immunoSEQ multiplex PCR, and the TCRdb table lists in-frame clones only, not all of them. The sample carries around 94,000 clones, approximately 95% recorded once. The germline V gene has CDR1 SGDLS and CDR2 YYNGEE. The CDR3 length is 14 residues. V was clipped by 2 bases and J by 0 bases, with 8 bases between them. This TCR was recovered from a woman in her thirties in good health. Sample: blood. The V gene is TRBV9, the J gene TRBJ1-1, with D tentatively TRBD1 (5 bases). The CDR3 loop is CASSVEGMNTEAFF. CDR3 bases: TGTGCCAGCAGCGTTGAGGGGATGAACACTGAAGCTTTCTTT.